The source of this T cell receptor (beta chain) is a study of T cell therapy after organ transplantation. Study-level results: Minimal repertoire change after therapy followed marked pretherapy expansions in nonresponders. Few nonresponder expansions may reflect low coverage from poor CD8+ yield.

TCRdb's table, derived via immunoSEQ multiplex PCR, lists solely in-frame clones and lacks some. The data contain some 48,000 clones, about 94% of them singletons. Worth noting for this clone: Its target is unknown.

The CDR3 loop spans 15 amino acids. V dropped 0 bases and J dropped 0 bases, with 7 bases sitting between them. Germline CDR1 and CDR2: SGHTA and FQGTGA. The chain employs TRBV7-3 and TRBJ2-3; D tentatively reads TRBD1 or TRBD2 (5 bases each). The sequenced sample was CD8+ T cells from blood, obtained before autologous CMV-specific T cell therapy. This TCR was sampled from a human patient who had received a solid organ transplant and had CMV disease. The CDR3 DNA reads TGTGCCAGCAGCTTAACCGGGGCTAGCACAGATACGCAGTATTTT. Translation: CASSLTGASTDTQYF.